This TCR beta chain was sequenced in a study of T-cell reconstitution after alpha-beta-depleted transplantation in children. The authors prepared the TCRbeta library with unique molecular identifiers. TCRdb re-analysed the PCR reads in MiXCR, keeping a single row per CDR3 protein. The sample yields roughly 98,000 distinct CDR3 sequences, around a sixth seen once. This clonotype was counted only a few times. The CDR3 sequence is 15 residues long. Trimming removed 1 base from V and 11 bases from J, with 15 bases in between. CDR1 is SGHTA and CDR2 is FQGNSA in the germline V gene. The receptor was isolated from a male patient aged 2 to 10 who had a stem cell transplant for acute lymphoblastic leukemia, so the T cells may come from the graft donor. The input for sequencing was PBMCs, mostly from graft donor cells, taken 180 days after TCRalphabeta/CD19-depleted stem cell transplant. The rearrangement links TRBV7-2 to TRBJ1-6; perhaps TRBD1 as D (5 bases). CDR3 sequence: CASSLGRGLRAPLHF. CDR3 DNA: TGTGCCAGCAGCTTAGGTCGGGGCCTGCGGGCACCCCTCCACTTT.